Listed below are T cell receptor beta chains from one sample, sequenced in a study of CD8 T cells in ankylosing spondylitis. From the 5' RACE reads, TCRdb called clonotypes with MiXCR, one entry per CDR3 protein. Seen here are under 450,000 distinct CDR3 sequences, 17% observed once, and the top ten hold around 0.92%. Sample: blood, either unsorted or a sorted T cell fraction (not recorded which). The receptors shown here come from a male donor with ankylosing spondylitis. The CDR3 runs from the conserved cysteine through the conserved F or W. The D gene is left open where the match is weak. For some rows the clone size is stated as once, few or many, or as a class when expanded; others skip it.

TRBJ2-5 . few TRBV20-1 CSARDLGTWETQYF TGCAGTGCTAGAGATCTCGGCACATGGGAGACCCAGTACTTC
TRBJ2-1 TRBD2 . TRBV18 CASSPDLLSGRSGEQFF TGTGCCAGCTCGCCCGACCTCCTTAGCGGGAGGAGCGGTGAGCAGTTCTTC
TRBJ2-5 . . TRBV29-1 CSVEQGGGETQYF TGCAGCGTTGAGCAGGGGGGAGGAGAGACCCAGTACTTC
TRBJ1-5 . . TRBV20-1 CSARERRVGQPQHF TGCAGTGCTAGAGAGCGCAGGGTAGGTCAGCCCCAGCATTTT
TRBJ1-2 . few TRBV20-1 CSAFAEERYIYGYTF TGCAGTGCTTTTGCCGAGGAGAGATATATCTATGGCTACACCTTC
TRBJ1-4 TRBD1 . TRBV13 CASSSRGFQGAGEKLFF TGTGCCAGCAGCTCCCGGGGGTTTCAGGGGGCTGGAGAAAAACTGTTTTTT
TRBJ2-1 . . TRBV3-1 CASSPGVDLYNEQFF TGTGCCAGCAGCCCCGGGGTAGACCTCTACAATGAGCAGTTCTTC
TRBJ2-1 . few TRBV20-1 CSASSLSNSYNEQFF TGCAGTGCTAGTTCATTGTCCAACTCTTACAATGAGCAGTTCTTC
TRBJ2-5 . . TRBV2 CASGPSGQETQYF TGTGCCAGCGGCCCTTCAGGTCAAGAGACCCAGTACTTC
TRBJ1-6 . few TRBV5-1 CASSLEGSAGSPLHF TGCGCCAGCAGCTTGGAAGGGTCCGCAGGGTCACCCCTCCACTTT
TRBJ1-2 . . TRBV10-3 CAISESGRGHGYTF TGTGCCATCAGTGAGTCGGGGAGAGGCCATGGCTACACCTTC
TRBJ1-1 . . TRBV5-1 CASSSGGQRAEAFF TGCGCCAGCAGCTCTGGAGGGCAGCGGGCTGAAGCTTTCTTT
TRBJ1-4 TRBD1 few TRBV5-1 CASSWTGGDEKLFF TGCGCCAGCAGCTGGACAGGGGGTGATGAAAAACTGTTTTTT
TRBJ1-1 . . TRBV9 CASSPLVKNTEAFF TGTGCCAGCAGCCCCCTGGTCAAGAACACTGAAGCTTTCTTT
TRBJ2-7 . . TRBV10-3 CAIRLDSGAYEQYF TGTGCCATCAGACTTGACAGTGGAGCCTACGAGCAGTACTTC
TRBJ1-1 TRBD1 . TRBV20-1 CSSTYSHRGTEAFF TGCAGTTCCACCTACTCCCACAGGGGTACTGAAGCTTTCTTT
TRBJ2-1 . few TRBV7-2 CASSLITNEQFF TGTGCCAGCAGCTTAATTACCAATGAGCAGTTCTTC
TRBJ2-7 TRBD1 . TRBV20-1 CSAFVQTGRSEQYF TGCAGTGCTTTCGTTCAGACAGGGAGAAGCGAGCAGTACTTC
TRBJ2-2 TRBD2 . TRBV9 CASRASGANTGELFF TGTGCCAGCAGGGCTAGCGGGGCGAACACCGGGGAGCTGTTTTTT
TRBJ2-2 . . TRBV5-1 CASSPGRQNTGELFF TGCGCCAGCAGCCCCGGACGCCAGAACACCGGGGAGCTGTTTTTT
TRBJ2-5 . few TRBV5-4 CASKVGETQYF TGTGCCAGCAAGGTCGGGGAGACCCAGTACTTC
TRBJ2-5 . few TRBV5-5 CASSLAGSLYQETQYF TGTGCCAGCAGCTTGGCCGGAAGTCTGTACCAAGAGACCCAGTACTTC
TRBJ2-1 TRBD2 few TRBV29-1 CSAATSGSYNEQFF TGCAGCGCGGCGACTAGCGGGAGCTACAATGAGCAGTTCTTC
TRBJ2-1 TRBD2 few TRBV10-3 CAISGRADYNEQFF TGTGCCATCAGCGGGAGGGCCGATTACAATGAGCAGTTCTTC